Reported below is one T cell receptor (beta chain). This sample stems from a study of blood T cell repertoires in COVID-19. Study-level background: Researchers got acute and convalescent COVID-19 samples from the United States, Italy and Spain. Nucleic acid was either cDNA or gDNA, and it came from T cells, B-cell-depleted T cells, or PBMCs.

In the authors' methods: Amplification of reference gene primers provided the estimated nucleated cell counts. Clones were read by immunoSEQ multiplex PCR, and TCRdb kept only the in-frame ones, dropping some. V and J calls and clone size are as listed in that table; D and trimming were resolved from the DNA. The sample includes 95,000 to 110,000 clones, around 90% of them seen just once. V was cut by 0 bases and J by 1 base, with 24 bases left in between. CDR1 is GTSNPN, CDR2 SVGIG, per germline (reference sequence). The CDR3 covers 19 residues. The sample comprised peripheral blood. This chain joins TRBV30 and TRBJ2-5; possibly TRBD2 for D (7 bases). The sequence derives from a man aged 40-49 years with active or convalescent COVID-19. DNA for the CDR3: TGTGCCTGGAGTGTATTACGGTCGCGGGGGCCGGGATTCCAAGAGACCCAGTACTTC. Translating it yields CAWSVLRSRGPGFQETQYF.